Below, one T cell receptor (beta chain) is given with its context. The antigen is not known. It was with unique molecular identifiers that the TCRbeta library was prepared. Via MiXCR, TCRdb re-called the PCR reads, giving one row per CDR3 protein. The data hold 550,000 to 800,000 distinct CDR3 sequences, with over 10% observed a single time. These data belong to a study of T-cell reconstitution after alpha-beta-depleted transplantation in children. Overall study results and limits: The authors attributed T-cell counts and diversity one year after transplant mostly to newly produced T cells. Reportedly, roughly two months post-transplant, alpha-beta T cells arose from several hundred expanded graft clones. Diversity of TCRbeta at day 60 was high in some patients, arising from surviving recipient T cells and thymic progenitors.

Trimming took 7 bases from V and 3 from J, leaving 9 bases between them. The CDR3 sequence is 12 residues long. The starting material was PBMCs, obtained before TCRalphabeta/CD19-depleted stem cell transplant. The TCR sequence derives from a girl aged 2-9 years with congenital amegakaryocytic thrombocytopenia, due to receive a stem cell transplant. The genes are TRBV12-3 or TRBV12-4 and TRBJ1-2; D is possibly TRBD1 (5 bases). CDR3: CASKGLYYGYTF. The DNA for the CDR3 is TGTGCCAGCAAGGGACTCTACTATGGCTACACCTTC.